Listed below are T cell receptor beta chains from one sample, sequenced in a study of shared clonotypes between healthy human individuals. Assay: immunoSEQ multiplex PCR; the TCRdb copy retains only in-frame clones and omits some. The sample consists of 450,000 to 500,000 clones, about 72% of them appearing once. Specimen: PBMCs. All receptors come from a woman aged 40-49 years in good health. Some clones in this sample may be carry-over from other donors' samples. The CDR3 runs from the conserved cysteine through the conserved F or W. D genes are given only for firm matches. Only part of the rows carry a size: once, few, many, or a class if the clone is expanded.

clone_size	v_call	d_call	j_call	cdr3_aa	cdr3_nt
-	TRBV28	-	TRBJ1-2	CASALGGSNGYTF	TGTGCCAGCGCACTAGGGGGTTCGAATGGCTACACCTTC
-	TRBV4-2	-	TRBJ1-4	CASRFKGVEKLFF	TGTGCCAGCAGGTTCAAAGGGGTTGAAAAACTGTTTTTT
-	TRBV6-5	-	TRBJ2-7	CASRRYYEQYF	TGTGCCAGCAGAAGATACTACGAGCAGTACTTC
many	TRBV11-3	-	TRBJ1-5	CASSLPRDGTPDYSNQPQHF	TGTGCCAGCAGCTTGCCGAGGGATGGGACCCCAGATTATAGCAATCAGCCCCAGCATTTT
-	TRBV6-1	-	TRBJ2-7	CASSGASGVRRDDEQYF	TGTGCCAGCAGTGGGGCCAGCGGAGTCAGGAGGGACGACGAGCAGTACTTC
many	TRBV11-2	TRBD2	TRBJ2-3	CASSLKTASGHSTDTQYF	TGTGCCAGCAGCCTAAAAACGGCTAGCGGGCACTCCACAGATACGCAGTATTTT
-	TRBV6-6	-	TRBJ1-4	CASKRDATNEKLFF	TGTGCCAGCAAGAGGGATGCAACTAATGAAAAACTGTTTTTT
-	TRBV4-1	-	TRBJ1-2	CASSQDPTHTVYTF	TGCGCCAGCAGCCAAGACCCCACCCACACAGTCTACACCTTC
-	TRBV5-4	-	TRBJ2-5	CAGSLAQLQETQYF	TGTGCCGGCAGCTTGGCCCAGCTCCAAGAGACCCAGTACTTC
-	TRBV4-1	-	TRBJ1-5	CASSQESDQPQHF	TGCGCCAGCAGCCAAGAATCAGATCAGCCCCAGCATTTT
-	TRBV30	TRBD2	TRBJ2-4	CAWSLGGENIQYF	TGTGCCTGGAGTCTCGGGGGGGAAAACATTCAGTACTTC
-	TRBV10-3	-	TRBJ2-3	CAIRGTSGETSTDTQYF	TGTGCCATCAGGGGGACAAGCGGGGAAACATCCACAGATACGCAGTATTTT
-	TRBV4-3	TRBD2	TRBJ2-2	CASSIRTSGEGGELFF	TGCGCCAGCAGCATCCGGACTAGCGGGGAGGGAGGGGAGCTGTTTTTT
-	TRBV7-2	TRBD2	TRBJ2-3	CASSPGLAVSTDTQYF	TGTGCCAGCAGCCCCGGACTAGCGGTGAGCACAGATACGCAGTATTTT
-	TRBV2	-	TRBJ1-2	CASRQTTDGYTF	TGTGCCAGCAGACAGACTACAGATGGCTACACCTTC
-	TRBV28	-	TRBJ2-7	CASSFNPQGQQYF	TGTGCCAGCAGTTTTAACCCACAAGGGCAGCAGTACTTC
-	TRBV28	-	TRBJ1-1	CASSSNAREAFF	TGTGCCAGCAGTTCCAATGCCAGAGAAGCTTTCTTT
-	TRBV28	TRBD1	TRBJ2-3	CASSLFRTGGPDTQYF	TGTGCCAGCAGTTTATTCCGGACAGGGGGCCCAGATACGCAGTATTTT
many	TRBV7-2	-	TRBJ2-7	CASSLAPTGTHEQYF	TGTGCCAGCAGCTTAGCGCCTACAGGCACCCACGAGCAGTACTTC
once	TRBV5-1	-	TRBJ1-4	CASSSSYRNEKLFF	TGCGCCAGCAGCTCATCTTACAGGAATGAAAAACTGTTTTTT
-	TRBV5-4	TRBD2	TRBJ2-7	CASSFVDGRGYEQYF	TGTGCCAGCAGCTTTGTGGACGGGAGGGGGTACGAGCAGTACTTC
-	TRBV5-1	-	TRBJ2-3	CASSLGGAGTPDTQYF	TGCGCCAGCAGCTTGGGCGGGGCGGGGACTCCAGATACGCAGTATTTT
-	TRBV6-6	TRBD2	TRBJ2-7	CASRSAGESYEQYF	TGTGCCAGCAGATCAGCGGGAGAATCCTACGAGCAGTACTTC
-	TRBV7-6	-	TRBJ1-1	CASSLLPGDTEAFF	TGTGCCAGCAGCTTATTACCCGGCGACACTGAAGCTTTCTTT
-	TRBV25-1	-	TRBJ1-1	CASSETRGTNTEAFF	TGTGCCAGCAGTGAAACTAGGGGGACCAACACTGAAGCTTTCTTT
-	TRBV6-5	-	TRBJ2-7	CASSYDPGAYEQYF	TGTGCCAGCAGTTACGATCCGGGGGCCTACGAGCAGTACTTC
once	TRBV7-3	TRBD1	TRBJ1-3	CASSRDSQGYTIYF	TGTGCCAGCAGCCGGGACAGCCAGGGGTACACCATATATTTT
-	TRBV27	TRBD2	TRBJ2-7	CASSPRGTSGEQYF	TGTGCCAGCAGCCCACGAGGGACTAGCGGCGAGCAGTACTTC
-	TRBV4-3	TRBD1	TRBJ2-3	CASSRVWGDRGALITQYF	TGCGCCAGCAGCCGAGTCTGGGGCGACAGGGGAGCACTAATCACGCAGTATTTT
-	TRBV6-5	-	TRBJ1-5	CASSYNSNSNQPQHF	TGTGCCAGCAGTTACAACAGTAATAGCAATCAGCCCCAGCATTTT
-	TRBV2	-	TRBJ1-4	CASSEGTGNEKLFF	TGTGCCAGCAGTGAAGGGACTGGAAATGAAAAACTGTTTTTT
-	TRBV14	-	TRBJ2-5	CASSQGVGRGETQYF	TGTGCCAGCAGCCAAGGGGTCGGGAGAGGGGAGACCCAGTACTTC